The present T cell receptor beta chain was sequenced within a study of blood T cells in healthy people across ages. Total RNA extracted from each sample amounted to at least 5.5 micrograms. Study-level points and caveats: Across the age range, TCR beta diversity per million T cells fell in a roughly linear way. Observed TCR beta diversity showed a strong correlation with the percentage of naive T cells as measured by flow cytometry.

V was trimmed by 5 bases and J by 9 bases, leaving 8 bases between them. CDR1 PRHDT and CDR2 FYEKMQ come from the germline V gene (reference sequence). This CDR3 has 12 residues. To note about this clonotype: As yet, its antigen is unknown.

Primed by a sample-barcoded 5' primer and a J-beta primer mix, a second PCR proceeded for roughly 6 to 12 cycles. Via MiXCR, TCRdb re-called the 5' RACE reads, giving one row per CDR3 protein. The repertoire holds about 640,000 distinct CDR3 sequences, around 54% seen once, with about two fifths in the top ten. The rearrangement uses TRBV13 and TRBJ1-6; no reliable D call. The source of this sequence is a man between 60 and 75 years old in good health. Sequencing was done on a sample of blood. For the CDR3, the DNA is TGTGCCAGCAGCCAAGGACGTTCACCCCTCCACTTT. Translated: CASSQGRSPLHF. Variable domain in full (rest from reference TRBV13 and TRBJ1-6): AAGVIQSPRHLIKEKRETATLKCYPIPRHDTVYWYQQGPGQDPQFLISFYEKMQSDKGSIPDRFSAQQFSDYHSELNMSSLELGDSALYFCASSQGRSPLHFGNGTRLTVT.